A selection of T cell receptor beta chains follows, all from one sample in a study of T cells in Graves' hyperthyroidism and ophthalmopathy. TCRdb re-called the multiplex PCR reads with MiXCR, one entry per CDR3 protein. The data show roughly 530,000 distinct CDR3 sequences, approximately 17% seen once. Sequencing used blood. The receptors were gathered from a woman aged 18-35 years with Graves' ophthalmopathy. Each CDR3 is given with its conserved first and last residue. A D gene is named only where the DNA matches it firmly. Expanded clones get a size class; other rows say once, few or many, or leave the size out.

j_gene | v_gene | abundance | d_gene | CDR3aa | CDR3nt
TRBJ1-6 | TRBV4-1 | many | . | CASSHLYSPLHF | TGCGCCAGCAGCCATCTTTACTCACCCCTCCACTTT
TRBJ1-1 | TRBV4-1 | . | . | CASSRPRDAEAFF | TGCGCCAGCAGCCGGCCCAGGGACGCTGAAGCTTTCTTT
TRBJ2-1 | TRBV3-1 | few | TRBD2 | CASSQVPGGNEQFF | TGTGCCAGCAGCCAAGTTCCGGGGGGGAATGAGCAGTTCTTC
TRBJ2-7 | TRBV5-1 | many | TRBD1 | CASHQGGHEQYF | TGCGCCAGTCACCAAGGGGGCCACGAGCAGTACTTC
TRBJ1-3 | TRBV12-3/TRBV12-4 | few | TRBD1 | CASNPLDRGISSGNTIYF | TGTGCCAGCAACCCATTGGACAGGGGGATTTCCTCTGGAAACACCATATATTTT
TRBJ1-5 | TRBV19 | once | . | CASADWVYQPQHF | TGTGCCAGTGCCGACTGGGTGTACCAGCCCCAGCATTTT
TRBJ2-1 | TRBV10-3 | few | TRBD1 | CAISADRGYNEQFF | TGTGCCATCAGTGCTGACAGGGGCTACAATGAGCAGTTCTTC
TRBJ1-1 | TRBV11-2 | many | . | CASSLGARSTEAFF | TGTGCCAGCAGCTTAGGGGCCAGGAGCACTGAAGCTTTCTTT
TRBJ1-4 | TRBV11-2 | few | TRBD1 | CASSVRDRGLWTNEKLFF | TGTGCCAGCAGCGTCCGGGACAGGGGGTTGTGGACTAATGAAAAACTGTTTTTT
TRBJ2-7 | TRBV12-3/TRBV12-4 | many | TRBD1 | CASSPGQGNPPEQYF | TGTGCCAGCAGTCCCGGACAGGGAAACCCACCCGAGCAGTACTTC
TRBJ2-2 | TRBV5-8 | . | TRBD2 | CASSLVRTSGKNTGELFF | TGTGCCAGCAGCTTGGTTAGGACTAGCGGAAAAAACACCGGGGAGCTGTTTTTT
TRBJ1-5 | TRBV30 | many | . | CAWGGTYSNQPQHF | TGTGCCTGGGGGGGGACTTATAGCAATCAGCCCCAGCATTTT
TRBJ1-2 | TRBV6-2/TRBV6-3 | . | TRBD1 | CASSYRGRNGYTF | TGTGCCAGCAGTTATAGGGGGCGCAACGGCTACACCTTC
TRBJ1-1 | TRBV28 | . | TRBD1 | CASSEGQGEDTEAFF | TGTGCCAGCAGCGAAGGACAGGGGGAGGACACTGAAGCTTTCTTT
TRBJ1-2 | TRBV5-1 | many | . | CASSLTGVGQTYGYTF | TGCGCCAGCAGCTTGACCGGGGTGGGGCAGACCTATGGCTACACCTTC
TRBJ2-1 | TRBV7-3 | many | TRBD1 | CASSKGTGGVRDNEQFF | TGTGCCAGCAGCAAAGGGACAGGGGGGGTCCGAGACAATGAGCAGTTCTTC